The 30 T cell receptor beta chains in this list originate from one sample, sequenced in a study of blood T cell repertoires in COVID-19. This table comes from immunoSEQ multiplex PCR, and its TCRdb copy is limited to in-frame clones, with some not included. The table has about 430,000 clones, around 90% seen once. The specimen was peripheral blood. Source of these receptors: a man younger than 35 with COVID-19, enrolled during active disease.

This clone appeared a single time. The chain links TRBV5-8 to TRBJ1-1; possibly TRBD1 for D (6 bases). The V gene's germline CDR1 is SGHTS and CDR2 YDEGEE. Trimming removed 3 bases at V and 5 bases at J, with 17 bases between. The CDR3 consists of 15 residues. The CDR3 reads CASSWSDTGHTEAFF. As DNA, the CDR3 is TGTGCCAGCAGCTGGAGCGATACAGGGCATACTGAAGCTTTCTTT.

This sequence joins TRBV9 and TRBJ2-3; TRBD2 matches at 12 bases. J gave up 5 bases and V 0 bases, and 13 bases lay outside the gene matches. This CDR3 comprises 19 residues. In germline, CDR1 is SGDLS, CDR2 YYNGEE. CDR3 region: CASSVVVESLAGGRDTQYF. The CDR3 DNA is TGTGCCAGCAGCGTAGTCGTCGAATCACTAGCGGGAGGCAGAGATACGCAGTATTTT. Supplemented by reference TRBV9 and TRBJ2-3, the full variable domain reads DSGVTQTPKHLITATGQRVTLRCSPRSGDLSVYWYQQSLDQGLQFLIQYYNGEERAKGNILERFSAQQFPDLHSELNLSSLELGDSALYFCASSVVVESLAGGRDTQYFGPGTRLTVL.

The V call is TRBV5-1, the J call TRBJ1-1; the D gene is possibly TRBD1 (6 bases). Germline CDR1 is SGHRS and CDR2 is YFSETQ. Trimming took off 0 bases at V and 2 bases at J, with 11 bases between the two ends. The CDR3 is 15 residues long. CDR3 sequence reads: CASSLGGGPNTEAFF. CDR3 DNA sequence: TGCGCCAGCAGCTTGGGTGGGGGCCCAAACACTGAAGCTTTCTTT.

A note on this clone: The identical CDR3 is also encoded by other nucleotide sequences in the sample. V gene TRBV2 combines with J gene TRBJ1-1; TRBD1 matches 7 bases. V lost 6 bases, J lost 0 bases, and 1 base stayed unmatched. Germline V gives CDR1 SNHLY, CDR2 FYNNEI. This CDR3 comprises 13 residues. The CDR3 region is CASRGQLNTEAFF. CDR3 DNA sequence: TGTGCCAGCAGGGGACAGTTGAACACTGAAGCTTTCTTT.

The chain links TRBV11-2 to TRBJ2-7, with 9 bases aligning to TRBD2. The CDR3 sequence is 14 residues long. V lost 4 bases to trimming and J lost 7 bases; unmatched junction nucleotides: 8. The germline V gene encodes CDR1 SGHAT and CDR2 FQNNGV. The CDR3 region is CASSSLAGAGEQYF. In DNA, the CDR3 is TGTGCCAGCAGCTCATTAGCGGGAGCAGGAGAGCAGTACTTC.

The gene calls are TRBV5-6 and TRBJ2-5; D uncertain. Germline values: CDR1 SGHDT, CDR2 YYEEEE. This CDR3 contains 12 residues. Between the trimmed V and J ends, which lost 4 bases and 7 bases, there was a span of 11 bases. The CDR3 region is CASSVTSGTQYF. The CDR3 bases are TGTGCCAGCAGCGTAACGTCAGGGACCCAGTACTTC.

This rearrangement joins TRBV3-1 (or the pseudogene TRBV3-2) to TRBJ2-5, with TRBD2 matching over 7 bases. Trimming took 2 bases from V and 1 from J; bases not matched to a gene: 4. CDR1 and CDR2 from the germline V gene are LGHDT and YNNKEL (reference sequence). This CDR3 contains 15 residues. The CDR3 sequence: CASSQQAGSQETQYF. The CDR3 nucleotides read TGTGCCAGCAGCCAACAAGCGGGGAGCCAAGAGACCCAGTACTTC.

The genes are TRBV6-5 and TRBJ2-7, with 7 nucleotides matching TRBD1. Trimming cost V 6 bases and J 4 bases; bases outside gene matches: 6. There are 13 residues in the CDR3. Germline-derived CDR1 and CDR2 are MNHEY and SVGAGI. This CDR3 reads CASSLGTVYEQYF. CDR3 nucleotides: TGTGCCAGCAGCCTCGGGACAGTATACGAGCAGTACTTC.

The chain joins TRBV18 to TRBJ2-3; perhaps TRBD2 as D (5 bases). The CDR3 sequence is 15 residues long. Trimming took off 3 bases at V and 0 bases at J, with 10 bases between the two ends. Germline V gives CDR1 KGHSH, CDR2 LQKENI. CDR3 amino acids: CASSPAGVSTDTQYF. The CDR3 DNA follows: TGTGCCAGCTCACCCGCCGGGGTCAGCACAGATACGCAGTATTTT.

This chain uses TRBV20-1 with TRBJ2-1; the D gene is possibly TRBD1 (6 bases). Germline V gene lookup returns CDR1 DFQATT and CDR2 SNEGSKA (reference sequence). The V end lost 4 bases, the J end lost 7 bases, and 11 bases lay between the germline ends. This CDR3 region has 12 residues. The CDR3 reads CSAIDRLNEQFF. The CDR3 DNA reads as TGCAGTGCTATTGACAGGCTGAATGAGCAGTTCTTC.

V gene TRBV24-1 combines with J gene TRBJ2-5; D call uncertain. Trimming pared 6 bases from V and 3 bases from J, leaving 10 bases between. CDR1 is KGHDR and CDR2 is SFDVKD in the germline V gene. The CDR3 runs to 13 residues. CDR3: CATSRGGEETQYF. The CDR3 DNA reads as TGTGCCACCAGTCGAGGCGGAGAAGAGACCCAGTACTTC.

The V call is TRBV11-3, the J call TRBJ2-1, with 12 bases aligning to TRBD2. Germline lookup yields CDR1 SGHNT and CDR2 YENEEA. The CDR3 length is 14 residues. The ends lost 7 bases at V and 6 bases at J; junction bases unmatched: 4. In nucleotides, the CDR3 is TGTGCCAGCACCGAGACTAGCGGGAGCAATGAGCAGTTCTTC. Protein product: CASTETSGSNEQFF.

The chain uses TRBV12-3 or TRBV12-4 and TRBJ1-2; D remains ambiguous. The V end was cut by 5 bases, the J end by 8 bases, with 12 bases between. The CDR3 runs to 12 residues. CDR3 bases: TGTGCCAGCAGTCCCCCGGGGTGCGGCTACACCTTC. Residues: CASSPPGCGYTF.

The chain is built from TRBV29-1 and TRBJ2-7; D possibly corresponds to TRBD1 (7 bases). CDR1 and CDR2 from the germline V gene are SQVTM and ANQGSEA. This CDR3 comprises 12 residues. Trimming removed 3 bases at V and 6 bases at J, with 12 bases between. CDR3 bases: TGCAGCGTTGACAGGGGGGTTGGCGAGCAGTACTTC. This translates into CSVDRGVGEQYF.

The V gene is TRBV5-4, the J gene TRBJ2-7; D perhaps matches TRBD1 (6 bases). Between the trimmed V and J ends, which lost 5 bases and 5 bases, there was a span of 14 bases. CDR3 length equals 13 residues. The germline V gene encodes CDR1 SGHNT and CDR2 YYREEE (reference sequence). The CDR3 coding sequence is TGTGCCAGCAGTATATGGGGGCTTGACGAGCAGTACTTC. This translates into CASSIWGLDEQYF.

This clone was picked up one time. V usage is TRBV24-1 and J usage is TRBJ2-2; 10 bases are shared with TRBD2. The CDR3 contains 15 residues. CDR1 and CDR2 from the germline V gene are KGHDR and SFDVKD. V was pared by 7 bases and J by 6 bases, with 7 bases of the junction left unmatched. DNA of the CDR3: TGTGCCACCAGCCCCGGGACTAGCGACGCCGGGGAGCTGTTTTTT. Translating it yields CATSPGTSDAGELFF.

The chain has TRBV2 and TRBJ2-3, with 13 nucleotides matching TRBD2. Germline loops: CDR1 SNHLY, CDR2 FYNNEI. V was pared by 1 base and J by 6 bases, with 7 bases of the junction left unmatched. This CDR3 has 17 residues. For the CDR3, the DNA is TGTGCCAGCAGTGAAGAGACTAGCGGGGGGCCATTGGATACGCAGTATTTT. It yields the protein CASSEETSGGPLDTQYF.

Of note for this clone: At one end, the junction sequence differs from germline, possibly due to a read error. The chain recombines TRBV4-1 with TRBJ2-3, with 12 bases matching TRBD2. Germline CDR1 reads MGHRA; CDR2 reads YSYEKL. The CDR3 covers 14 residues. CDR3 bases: TGCGCCAGCAGCCAAGACACCACTAGCGGGAGGCGGAATTTT. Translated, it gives CASSQDTTSGRRNF.

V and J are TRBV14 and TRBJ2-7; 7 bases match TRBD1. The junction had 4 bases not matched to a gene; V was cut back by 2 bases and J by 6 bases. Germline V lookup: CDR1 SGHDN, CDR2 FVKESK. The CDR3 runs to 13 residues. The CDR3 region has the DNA TGTGCCAGCAGCCAACTGAGGGGGCTCGAGCAGTACTTC. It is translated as CASSQLRGLEQYF.

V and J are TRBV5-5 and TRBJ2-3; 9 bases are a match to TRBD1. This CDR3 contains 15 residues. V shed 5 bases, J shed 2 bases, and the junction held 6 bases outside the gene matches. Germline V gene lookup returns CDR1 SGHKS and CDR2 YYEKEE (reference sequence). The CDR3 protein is CASRAGTGYTDTQYF. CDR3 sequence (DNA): TGTGCCAGCAGGGCCGGGACAGGGTACACAGATACGCAGTATTTT.

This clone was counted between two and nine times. CDR3 protein: CAWSTWTGGGQPQHF. The DNA for the CDR3 is TGTGCCTGGAGTACCTGGACAGGGGGCGGTCAGCCCCAGCATTTT. This chain connects TRBV30 to TRBJ1-5, with 11 nucleotides matching TRBD1. Germline CDR1 and CDR2: GTSNPN and SVGIG (reference sequence). V trimming: 2 bases; J trimming: 6 bases; junction bases outside the gene matches: 6. This CDR3 has 15 residues. The full variable domain, in which reference TRBV30 and TRBJ1-5 provide the parts outside the CDR3, is SQTIHQWPATLVQPVGSPLSLECTVEGTSNPNLYWYRQAAGRGLQLLFYSVGIGQISSEVPQNLSASRPQDRQFILSSKKLLLSDSGFYLCAWSTWTGGGQPQHFGDGTRLSIL.

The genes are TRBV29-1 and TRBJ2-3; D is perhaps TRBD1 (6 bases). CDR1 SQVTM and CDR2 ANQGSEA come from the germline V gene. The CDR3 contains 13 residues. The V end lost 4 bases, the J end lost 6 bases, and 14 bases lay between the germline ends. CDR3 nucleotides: TGCAGCGTTGCGTCACAGGGTCGGGATACGCAGTATTTT. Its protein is CSVASQGRDTQYF.

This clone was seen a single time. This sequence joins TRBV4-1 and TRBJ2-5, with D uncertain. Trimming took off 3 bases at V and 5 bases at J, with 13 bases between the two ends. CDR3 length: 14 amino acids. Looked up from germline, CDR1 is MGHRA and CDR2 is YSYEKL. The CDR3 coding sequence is TGCGCCAGCAGCCACCTAGGAAGTCTTGAGACCCAGTACTTC. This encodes CASSHLGSLETQYF.

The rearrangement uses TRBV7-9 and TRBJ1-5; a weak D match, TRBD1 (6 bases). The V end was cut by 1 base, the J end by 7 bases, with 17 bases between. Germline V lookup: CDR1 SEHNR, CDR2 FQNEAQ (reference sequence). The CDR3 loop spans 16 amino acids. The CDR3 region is CASSLGVGASGQPQHF. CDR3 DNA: TGTGCCAGCAGCTTAGGGGTGGGGGCGTCTGGGCAGCCCCAGCATTTT.

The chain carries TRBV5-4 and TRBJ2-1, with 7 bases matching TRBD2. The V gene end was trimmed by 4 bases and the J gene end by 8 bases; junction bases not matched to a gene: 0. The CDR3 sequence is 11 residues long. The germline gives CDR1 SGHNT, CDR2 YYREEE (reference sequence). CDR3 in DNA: TGTGCCAGCAGCACTAGCGATGAGCAGTTCTTC. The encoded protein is CASSTSDEQFF.

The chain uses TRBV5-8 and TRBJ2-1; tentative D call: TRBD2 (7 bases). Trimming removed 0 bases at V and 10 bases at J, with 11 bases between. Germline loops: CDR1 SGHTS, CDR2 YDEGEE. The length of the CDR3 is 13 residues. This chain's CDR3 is CASSLAGGNEQFF. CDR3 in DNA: TGTGCCAGCAGCTTGGCGGGGGGCAACGAGCAGTTCTTC.

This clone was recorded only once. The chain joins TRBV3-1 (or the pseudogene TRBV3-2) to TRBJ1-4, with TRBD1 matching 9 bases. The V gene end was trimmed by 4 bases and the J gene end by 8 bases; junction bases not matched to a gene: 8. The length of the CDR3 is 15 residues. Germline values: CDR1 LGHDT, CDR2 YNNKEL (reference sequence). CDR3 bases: TGTGCCAGCAGCCTGACCGGGACAGGGTTAGAAAAACTGTTTTTT. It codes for CASSLTGTGLEKLFF.

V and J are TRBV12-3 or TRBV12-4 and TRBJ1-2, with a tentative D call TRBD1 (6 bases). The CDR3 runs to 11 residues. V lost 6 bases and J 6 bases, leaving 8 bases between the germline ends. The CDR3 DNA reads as TGTGCCAGCAGACAGGGCGATGGCTACACCTTC. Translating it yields CASRQGDGYTF.

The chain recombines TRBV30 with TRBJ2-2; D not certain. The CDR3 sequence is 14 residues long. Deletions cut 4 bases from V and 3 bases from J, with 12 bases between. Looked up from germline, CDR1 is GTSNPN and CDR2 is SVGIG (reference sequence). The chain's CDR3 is CAWTTSAYTGELFF. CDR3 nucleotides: TGTGCCTGGACCACGAGCGCTTACACCGGGGAGCTGTTTTTT.

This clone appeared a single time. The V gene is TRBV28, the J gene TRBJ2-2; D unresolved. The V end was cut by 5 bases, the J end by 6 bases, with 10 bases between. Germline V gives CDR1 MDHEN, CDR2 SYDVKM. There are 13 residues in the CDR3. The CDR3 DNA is TGTGCCAGCAGTCACCTTGCGGCCGGGGAGCTGTTTTTT. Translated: CASSHLAAGELFF. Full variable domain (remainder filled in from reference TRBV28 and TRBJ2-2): DVKVTQSSRYLVKRTGEKVFLECVQDMDHENMFWYRQDPGLGLRLIYFSYDVKMKEKGDIPEGYSVSREKKERFSLILESASTNQTSMYLCASSHLAAGELFFGEGSRLTVL.